This paragraph reports one T cell receptor (beta chain). The CDR3 has 14 residues. From germline, CDR1 is MNHEY and CDR2 SMNVEV (reference sequence). V shed 3 bases and J shed 6 bases, with 12 bases lying between them. This sample stems from a study of T cell changes during pregnancy in multiple sclerosis. This table comes from immunoSEQ multiplex PCR, and its TCRdb copy is limited to in-frame clones, with some not included. The sample shows about 66,000 clones, roughly 90% of them seen only once. Source: CD8+ T cells from peripheral blood mononuclear cells, taken before pregnancy. The J gene is TRBJ2-1, the V gene TRBV27; no definite D call. This sequence originates from a female donor with multiple sclerosis, enrolled in a pregnancy study. This CDR3 is CASSLVRSGNEQFF. The CDR3 DNA sequence: TGTGCCAGCAGTTTGGTGAGGTCTGGCAATGAGCAGTTCTTC.